This T cell receptor beta chain derives from a study of cytomegalovirus exposure and HLA in healthy donors. Study outcomes and limitations: High sensitivity and specificity were reportedly achieved when the classifier diagnosed cytomegalovirus status. Cytomegalovirus association was listed for 170 or so TCR beta chains.

Germline assignment: CDR1 LNHDA and CDR2 SQIVND (reference sequence). With 1 base removed from V and 0 bases from J, the gap between germline ends came to 9 bases. CDR3 length: 15 residues. The table came from immunoSEQ multiplex PCR; TCRdb's copy has only in-frame clones and leaves some out. Found here are 65,000 to 80,000 clones, approximately 95% of them singletons; the top ten hold approximately 2.1%. Concerning this clone: Its antigen is still unknown.

Sequenced material: PBMCs. The chain employs TRBV19 and TRBJ1-1; D remains unclear. The receptor was isolated from a woman under 30 in good health and CMV-seronegative. CDR3 in amino acids: CASSIVGVLNTEAFF. As DNA, the CDR3 is TGTGCCAGTAGTATAGTGGGAGTTTTGAACACTGAAGCTTTCTTT.